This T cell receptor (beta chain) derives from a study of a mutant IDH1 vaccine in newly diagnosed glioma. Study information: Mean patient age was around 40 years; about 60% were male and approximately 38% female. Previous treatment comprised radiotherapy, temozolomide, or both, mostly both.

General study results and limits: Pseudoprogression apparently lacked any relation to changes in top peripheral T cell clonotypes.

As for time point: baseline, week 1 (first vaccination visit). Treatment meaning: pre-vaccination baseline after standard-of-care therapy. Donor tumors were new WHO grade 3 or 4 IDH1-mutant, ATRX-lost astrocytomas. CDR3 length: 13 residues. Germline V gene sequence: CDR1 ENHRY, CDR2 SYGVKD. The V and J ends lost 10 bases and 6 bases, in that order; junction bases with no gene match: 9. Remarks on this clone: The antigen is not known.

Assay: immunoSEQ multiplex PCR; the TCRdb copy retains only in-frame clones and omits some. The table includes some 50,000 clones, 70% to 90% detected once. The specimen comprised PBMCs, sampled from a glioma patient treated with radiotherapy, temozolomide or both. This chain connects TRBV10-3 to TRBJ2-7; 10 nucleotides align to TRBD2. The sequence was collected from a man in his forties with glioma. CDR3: CATREREGGEQYF. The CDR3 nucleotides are TGTGCCACCCGGGAGCGGGAGGGCGGCGAGCAGTACTTC.